This T cell receptor beta chain was captured by sequencing in a study of technical replicates of blood from a handful of donors (dated by TCRdb to 2015 to 2018). About this clone: What this receptor recognizes is not known. No base quality information exists; no much larger clone differs at one position.

Trimming takes 7 bases from V and 2 bases from J, and the germline ends sit 20 bases apart. The CDR3, cysteine through phenylalanine, is 16 amino acids long. Only CDR3 DNA is held: 48 bases, read in frame from base 1. The germline V gene (reference sequence) provides CDR1 LNHDA and CDR2 SQIVND. To prepare the library, the immunoSEQ multiplex PCR assay was applied. TCRdb holds this immuneACCESS table with in-frame rearrangements only. Some clones are missing; in checked studies, unresolved V genes explain under half, and the rest has no known cause. The sample yields some 77,000 clones; around 90% were counted once. 0.3% to 0.45% of the sample comes from the top ten.

This receptor was obtained from a human donor in good health. This sequence uses TRBV19 and TRBJ1-1, and possibly TRBD1, on 6 matching bases. The sequencing input was T cells isolated from PBMCs. The DNA sequence is as follows: TGTGCCAGTAATTATGGGCCAGGGGAAGACAACACTGAAGCTTTCTTT. Its protein reads: CASNYGPGEDNTEAFF.